The source of this TCR beta chain is a study of T cell repertoires in cytomegalovirus infection. Study overall: CMV infection and matching HLA type were both indicated by public TCR beta signatures.

With regard to this clonotype: What it binds is not known.

This CDR3 is 14 amino acids long. The germline V and J ends were trimmed by 3 bases and 1 base, with 11 bases remaining between them. Germline CDR1 and CDR2: SGHRS and YFSETQ. Findings of the study overall: It was HLA-C-restricted CMV-specific TCR beta clonotypes that dominated the response ex vivo. Pooled public TCR beta family frequency picked out CMV carriers with the relevant HLA.

MiXCR was run by TCRdb on the reads, yielding one entry per CDR3 protein. The sample contains about a million distinct CDR3 sequences, more than 25% of which appear only once. This chain joins TRBV5-1 and TRBJ2-7, with D possibly matching TRBD2 (5 bases). The sequences come from cultured CD8+ T cells from PBMCs, collected from culture after CMV antigen stimulation. This receptor was identified in a human donor in good health (CMV status not recorded). Some clones in this sample may be carry-over from other donors' samples. CDR3 bases: TGCGCCAGCAGCTACGATGAGGGTTCCTACGAGCAGTACTTC. It specifies CASSYDEGSYEQYF.